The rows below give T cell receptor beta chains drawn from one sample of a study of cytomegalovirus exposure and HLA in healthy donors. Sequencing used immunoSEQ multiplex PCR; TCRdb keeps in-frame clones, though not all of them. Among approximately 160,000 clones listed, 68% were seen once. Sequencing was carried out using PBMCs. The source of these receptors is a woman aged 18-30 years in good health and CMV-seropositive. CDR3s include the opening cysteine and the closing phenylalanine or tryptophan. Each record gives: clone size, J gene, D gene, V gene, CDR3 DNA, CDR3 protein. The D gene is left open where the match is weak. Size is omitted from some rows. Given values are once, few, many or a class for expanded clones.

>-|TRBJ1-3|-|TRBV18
TGTGCCAGCTCTCCTTCGACAGGATACTCTGGAAACACCATATATTTT
CASSPSTGYSGNTIYF
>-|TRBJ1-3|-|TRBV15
TGTGCCACCAGCAGAGTGGAGGGGTTTGGAAACACCATATATTTT
CATSRVEGFGNTIYF
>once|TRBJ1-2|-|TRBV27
TGTGCCAGCAGTTACCCCCTGGGTCAGGGGTTGAACTATGGCTACACCTTC
CASSYPLGQGLNYGYTF
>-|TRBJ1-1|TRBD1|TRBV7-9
TGTGCCAGCCGCTACGACAGGGGTATGGGCATGAACACTGAAGCTTTCTTT
CASRYDRGMGMNTEAFF
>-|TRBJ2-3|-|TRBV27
TGTGCCAGCAGTTTATGGGTGGCGGGTCAGAATAGCTGGGGCACAGATACGCAGTATTTT
CASSLWVAGQNSWGTDTQYF
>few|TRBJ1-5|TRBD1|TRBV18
TGTGCCAGCTCAGGGAGACAGGGGGATCAGCCCCAGCATTTT
CASSGRQGDQPQHF
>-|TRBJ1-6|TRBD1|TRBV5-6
TGTGCCAGCAGACGGGACAGTAATTCACCCCTCCACTTT
CASRRDSNSPLHF
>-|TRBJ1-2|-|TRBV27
TGTGCCAGCAGTACCCAATTTTTTGCCGGCGGGGTTGGTGATGGCTACACCTTC
CASSTQFFAGGVGDGYTF
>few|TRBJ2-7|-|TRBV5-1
TGCGCCAGCAGCTTAAGTGGGGGGGCTTGGTTGAGCTCCTACGAGCAGTACTTC
CASSLSGGAWLSSYEQYF
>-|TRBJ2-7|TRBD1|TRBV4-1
TGCGCCAGCAGCCACGGACAGGGTTACGAGCAGTACTTC
CASSHGQGYEQYF
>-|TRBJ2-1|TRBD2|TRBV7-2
TGTGCCAGCAGCACAACTAGCGGCCCCTACAATGAGCAGTTCTTC
CASSTTSGPYNEQFF
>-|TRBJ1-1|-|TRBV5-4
TGTGCCAGCAGCCGACAAATCATGAACACTGAAGCTTTCTTT
CASSRQIMNTEAFF
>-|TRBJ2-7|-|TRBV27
TGTGCCAGCAGTCGCAGGGGTACCTACGAGCAGTACTTC
CASSRRGTYEQYF
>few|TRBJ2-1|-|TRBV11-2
TGTGCCAGCAGCATACGGCCCAGGGGGGATGGCAATGAGCAGTTCTTC
CASSIRPRGDGNEQFF
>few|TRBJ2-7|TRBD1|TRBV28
TGTGCCAGCACCGGGACAGGGCAACCCTACGAGCAGTACTTC
CASTGTGQPYEQYF
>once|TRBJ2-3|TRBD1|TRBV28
TGTGCCAGCAGTTTGGGCAGGGGGAGCACAGATACGCAGTATTTT
CASSLGRGSTDTQYF
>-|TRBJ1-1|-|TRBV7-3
TGTGCCAGCAGCTTACCAGGGCAGGGAACTGAAGCTTTCTTT
CASSLPGQGTEAFF
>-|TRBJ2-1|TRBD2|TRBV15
TGTGCCACCAGCAGGGGGATCGGTCGGGAGGCCTACAATGAGCAGTTCTTC
CATSRGIGREAYNEQFF
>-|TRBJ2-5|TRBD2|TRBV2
TGTGCCAGCAGAGCTGGACTAGTGGAAGAGACCCAGTACTTC
CASRAGLVEETQYF
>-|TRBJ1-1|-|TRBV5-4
TGTGCCAGCAGCTTGGTATTGAACACTGAAGCTTTCTTT
CASSLVLNTEAFF
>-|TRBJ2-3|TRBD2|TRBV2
TGTGCCAGCAGTTCTACTAGCGGTCTTGATACGCAGTATTTT
CASSSTSGLDTQYF
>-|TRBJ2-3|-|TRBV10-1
TGCGCCAGCAGTGACTCAGGGGTGGATACGCAGTATTTT
CASSDSGVDTQYF
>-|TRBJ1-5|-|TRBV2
TGTGCCAGCAGTCCGGACAGCTATAGCCATCAGCCCCAGCATTTT
CASSPDSYSHQPQHF
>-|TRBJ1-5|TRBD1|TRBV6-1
TGTGCCAGCAGCGCCGGGACAGTCTACAATCAGCCCCAGCATTTT
CASSAGTVYNQPQHF
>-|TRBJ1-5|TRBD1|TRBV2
TGTGCCAGCAGGGGGACAGGGAACGCAGGGGCCCAGCATTTT
CASRGTGNAGAQHF
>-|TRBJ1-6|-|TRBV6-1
TGTGCCAGCAGTGAAGTGGGGGGGCGGGCACCCCTCCACTTT
CASSEVGGRAPLHF
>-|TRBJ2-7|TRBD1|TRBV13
TGTGCCAGCAGCCAGGGACAGGGGGCGCGTGAGCAGTACTTC
CASSQGQGAREQYF
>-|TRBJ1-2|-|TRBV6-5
TGTGCCAGCAGTTACTTGGCCCCGAACTATGGCTACACCTTC
CASSYLAPNYGYTF
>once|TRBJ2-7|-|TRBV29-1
TGCAGCGTTTCCTTCTTGGCCCATGAGCAGTACTTC
CSVSFLAHEQYF
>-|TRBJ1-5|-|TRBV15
TGTGCCACCAGCCAAGGGGTCCAGCCCCAGCATTTT
CATSQGVQPQHF
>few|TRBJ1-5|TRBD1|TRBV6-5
TGTGCCAGCAGTTACTCAAACAGGGGGCGGCAGCCCCAGCATTTT
CASSYSNRGRQPQHF
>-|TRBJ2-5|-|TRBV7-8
TGTGCCAGCAGCTTATCATCCCGCACGGTCCGGGAGACCCAGTACTTC
CASSLSSRTVRETQYF
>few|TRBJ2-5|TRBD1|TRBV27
TGTGCCAGCAGCATAAAGACAGGGCAAGAGACCCAGTACTTC
CASSIKTGQETQYF
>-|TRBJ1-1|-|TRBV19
TGTGCAGTCGGTAGGGGGGGGCCTGAAGCTTTCTTT
CAVGRGGPEAFF
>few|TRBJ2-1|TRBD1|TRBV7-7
TGTGCTAGCAGCTTCGGGACAGGGGCATACAATGAGCAGTTCTTC
CASSFGTGAYNEQFF
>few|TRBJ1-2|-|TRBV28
TGTGCCAGCAGTCTCGGGAGGGCTAACTATGGCTACACCTTC
CASSLGRANYGYTF
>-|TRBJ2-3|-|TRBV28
TGTGCCAGCAGTCCCCGCGCGGGGGCTGCCTTTCATACGCAGTATTTT
CASSPRAGAAFHTQYF
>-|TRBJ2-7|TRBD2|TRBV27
TGTGCCAGCAGTTTAGTAGCGGGGGGTCCCTACGAGCAGTACTTC
CASSLVAGGPYEQYF
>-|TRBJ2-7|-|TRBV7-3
TGTGCCAGCAGCCTAAGTTGGGTTGCGGAGAATCGTCGCTACGAGCAGTACTTC
CASSLSWVAENRRYEQYF
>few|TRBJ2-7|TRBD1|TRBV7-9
TGTGCCAGCAGCTTAATAACAGGGGACTCCTACGAGCAGTACTTC
CASSLITGDSYEQYF
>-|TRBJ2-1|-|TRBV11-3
TGTGCCAGCAGCTTATTTGGGGGGGAGCAGTTCTTC
CASSLFGGEQFF